This T cell receptor beta chain was captured in a study of neurological immune-mediated disorders. Study results and caveats: In HTLV-1-associated myelopathy, TCR clonal expansion was greatest, and in multiple sclerosis it was least, below healthy controls.

The unsorted libraries were generated from a total of 2 million PBMCs, which had been stored in RNAlater at -80 C. V was pared by 3 bases and J by 10 bases, with 7 bases between. Germline V gene sequence: CDR1 SGHVS, CDR2 FNYEAQ. The CDR3 is 11 residues long. This clonotype was seen ten or more times. What it binds is not known. Synthesis of cDNA used 5'RACE (with 10-nucleotide random UMIs). Every sequencing run drew on 15-18 subjects and yielded over 200 million TCR-beta sequences. TCRdb reprocessed the 5' RACE reads with MiXCR, giving one entry per CDR3 protein. The sample lists under 85,000 distinct CDR3 sequences, approximately 5.3% occurring once.

The receptor was isolated from a human donor with multiple sclerosis. The donor label of this sample is uncertain. This chain links TRBV7-6 with TRBJ2-1, with D possibly TRBD2 on 5 matching bases. Sample: PBMCs. The CDR3 region has the DNA TGTGCCAGCAGCTTCGGAGGAGAGCAGTTCTTC. Protein product: CASSFGGEQFF.